This T cell receptor beta chain was observed in a study of blood T cells in healthy people across ages. Germline-derived CDR1 and CDR2 are ENHRY and SYGVKD. The CDR3 is 8 amino acids. Alongside a J-beta primer mix, a sample-barcoded 5' primer served in a second PCR lasting roughly 7 to 11 cycles. Sequencing recovered at least 2.5 million CDR3-containing paired-end reads from each sample. TCRdb re-analysed the 5' RACE reads in MiXCR, keeping a single row per CDR3 protein. Of hundreds of thousands of distinct CDR3 sequences in the sample, around a fifth are singletons; the top ten hold roughly 3.6%. There are a few counts of this clonotype. Its ends do not fully match the called genes, so a read error is possible.

V gene TRBV10-3 combines with J gene TRBJ2-7; 7 bases fit TRBD2. The receptor was isolated from a man aged 65 to 85 in good health. Sequenced material: blood. The CDR3 DNA reads TGTGCCACGGGGGGTAAGTTCTTC. This gives the protein CATGGKFF.